One sample yielded the 22 T cell receptor beta chains listed below, sequenced in a study of identical twins (dated by TCRdb to the mid-2010s). Library method: 5' RACE. Sequencing was performed on an Illumina HiSeq 2000. TCRdb applied fastp at Q25 and MiXCR to the public reads, then kept only in-frame beta chains. One record per CDR3 amino acid sequence lists the most common genes and DNA. Recorded for this sample are over 600,000 distinct CDR3 sequences; approximately 22% of them occurred a single time. The leading ten clones occupy roughly 4% of the sample. Separately, the same data were catalogued under a study of T cells expressing NK-cell markers.

Material: PBMCs. The receptors shown here come from a woman under 30 in good health.

This clonotype was seen at least ten times. The genes are TRBV20-1 and TRBJ2-7; the match to TRBD1 covers 9 bases. The CDR3 length is 14 residues. CDR1 is DFQATT, CDR2 SNEGSKA, per germline (reference sequence). J was trimmed by 5 bases and V by 5 bases; bases with no gene match: 10. In nucleotides, the CDR3 is TGCAGTGCTCACCCCGGGACAGGGAGCGACGAGCAGTACTTC. Its protein product is CSAHPGTGSDEQYF.

This clonotype was detected ten times or more. V gene TRBV20-1 combines with J gene TRBJ2-5; maybe TRBD2 (5 bases). Per the germline V gene, CDR1 is DFQATT and CDR2 is SNEGSKA (reference sequence). CDR3 length equals 12 residues. Trimming left V 2 bases short and J 5 bases short, with 9 bases between. CDR3 coding DNA: TGCAGTGCTAGACGCCGAGGGGAGACCCAGTACTTC. Translation gives CSARRRGETQYF.

The chain is built from TRBV19 and TRBJ2-2, with 10 bases fitting TRBD1. The CDR3 consists of 13 residues. V shed 8 bases, J shed 5 bases, and the junction held 2 bases outside the gene matches. The germline V gene has CDR1 LNHDA and CDR2 SQIVND (reference sequence). In DNA, the CDR3 is TGTGCCAGTCAGGGACAGGGGACCGGGGAGCTGTTTTTT. Its translation is CASQGQGTGELFF.

This clonotype has only a few counts. The rearrangement links TRBV7-9 to TRBJ1-2, with D uncertain. Germline V CDR1 and CDR2: SEHNR, FQNEAQ (reference sequence). The CDR3 runs to 15 residues. V was cut by 1 base and J by 0 bases, with 9 bases left in between. The CDR3 sequence is CASSLVRGANYGYTF. The CDR3 coding sequence is TGTGCCAGCAGCTTAGTTCGGGGAGCTAACTATGGCTACACCTTC. The variable domain in full, completed from reference TRBV7-9 and TRBJ1-2, reads DTGVSQNPRHKITKRGQNVTFRCDPISEHNRLYWYRQTLGQGPEFLTYFQNEAQLEKSRLLSDRFSAERPKGSFSTLEIQRTEQGDSAMYLCASSLVRGANYGYTFGSGTRLTVV.

CDR3 sequence reads: CASSRTPAATGANVLTF. The CDR3 nucleotides read TGTGCCAGCAGCCGGACCCCGGCAGCGACTGGGGCCAACGTCCTGACTTTC. The genes are TRBV11-2 and TRBJ2-6; D uncertain. The V end lost 5 bases, the J end lost 2 bases, and 16 bases lay between the germline ends. CDR3 size: 17 residues. The germline CDR1 and CDR2 sequences are SGHAT and FQNNGV.

The J gene is TRBJ1-2, the V gene TRBV29-1, with 9 bases matching TRBD1. Germline-derived CDR1 and CDR2 are SQVTM and ANQGSEA. The CDR3 consists of 13 residues. Unmatched junction bases numbered 7, after V lost 7 bases and J lost 4 bases. The CDR3 sequence is CSAGDREAYGYTF. CDR3 coding DNA: TGCAGCGCCGGGGACAGGGAAGCCTATGGCTACACCTTC.

This rearrangement joins TRBV27 to TRBJ2-7, with 8 positions matching TRBD2. The CDR3 contains 15 residues. V lost 4 bases to trimming and J lost 4 bases; unmatched junction nucleotides: 9. Germline V lookup: CDR1 MNHEY, CDR2 SMNVEV (reference sequence). Here the CDR3 reads CASSSAGTRGYEQYF. The DNA of the CDR3 is TGTGCCAGCAGTTCAGCCGGGACTAGGGGTTACGAGCAGTACTTC.

This sequence joins TRBV2 and TRBJ2-1, with 8 bases matching TRBD2. With 8 bases clipped from V and 4 bases from J, the junction kept 4 bases outside the gene matches. Germline V CDR1 and CDR2: SNHLY, FYNNEI. This CDR3 has 13 amino acids. CDR3 in DNA: TGTGCCAGCGTCAGCGGGGGTTACAATGAGCAGTTCTTC. This translates into CASVSGGYNEQFF.

This chain uses TRBV7-2 with TRBJ1-4; 9 bases align to TRBD1. The CDR3 loop spans 13 amino acids. V shed 5 bases, J shed 11 bases, and the junction held 6 bases outside the gene matches. Germline-derived CDR1 and CDR2 are SGHTA and FQGNSA. The CDR3 loop is CASSPDRGRKLFF. CDR3 bases: TGTGCCAGCAGCCCGGACAGGGGAAGGAAACTGTTTTTT.

This clonotype was observed a few times. The gene calls are TRBV5-1 and TRBJ2-5, with a possible D match to TRBD2 (7 bases). Looked up from germline, CDR1 is SGHRS and CDR2 is YFSETQ. V lost 3 bases to trimming and J lost 1 base, with 16 bases between them. The CDR3 contains 16 residues. For the CDR3, the DNA is TGCGCCAGCAGCTACAATTTCCGGGGGGCCCAAGAGACCCAGTACTTC. Translated, it gives CASSYNFRGAQETQYF.

The CDR3, as DNA: TGTGCCATCAGTGGGGGACAGGGAAACTACGAGCAGTACTTC. Protein product: CAISGGQGNYEQYF. The V call is TRBV10-3, the J call TRBJ2-7; 9 positions agree with TRBD1. V lost 4 bases, J lost 3 bases, and 4 bases stayed unmatched. This CDR3 region has 14 residues. Germline V gene lookup returns CDR1 ENHRY and CDR2 SYGVKD.

At least ten counts were recorded for this clonotype. The rearrangement links TRBV20-1 to TRBJ2-7, with D perhaps given as TRBD1 or TRBD2 (5 bases each). CDR1 and CDR2 from the germline V gene are DFQATT and SNEGSKA (reference sequence). The CDR3 spans 13 residues. Between the trimmed V and J ends, which lost 5 bases and 7 bases, there was a span of 18 bases. This chain's CDR3 is CSASRTVGGEQYF. The DNA of the CDR3 is TGCAGTGCTTCCAGGACTGTTGGGGGTGAGCAGTACTTC.

This clonotype was picked up a small number of times. The chain has TRBV5-4 and TRBJ2-1; D is uncertain. The germline gives CDR1 SGHNT, CDR2 YYREEE (reference sequence). Between the trimmed V and J ends, which lost 3 bases and 4 bases, there was a span of 14 bases. This CDR3 is built from 15 residues. The chain's CDR3 is CASSSIARSYNEQFF. The CDR3 DNA follows: TGTGCCAGCAGCTCGATTGCGCGTTCGTACAATGAGCAGTTCTTC.

This clonotype occurred a few times. This chain links TRBV20-1 with TRBJ2-1; TRBD2 might be the D (7 bases). This CDR3 has 17 residues. Germline assignment: CDR1 DFQATT and CDR2 SNEGSKA (reference sequence). The V gene lost 0 bases and the J gene lost 0 bases, with 15 bases spanning the gap. The CDR3 loop is CSARDPSGGPSYNEQFF. Here the CDR3 DNA reads TGCAGTGCTAGAGATCCCTCGGGGGGCCCCTCCTACAATGAGCAGTTCTTC.

This chain connects TRBV5-1 to TRBJ2-7; 7 bases are shared with TRBD1. V lost 3 bases to trimming and J lost 3 bases; unmatched junction nucleotides: 9. This CDR3 has 15 amino acids. Germline CDR1 SGHRS, CDR2 YFSETQ. CDR3: CASSWTGPHIYEQYF. As DNA, the CDR3 is TGCGCCAGCAGCTGGACAGGTCCCCATATCTACGAGCAGTACTTC.

The chain has TRBV6-1 and TRBJ2-4; D is ambiguous. CDR3 length: 13 amino acids. V dropped 6 bases and J dropped 0 bases, with 6 bases sitting between them. Germline CDR1 and CDR2: MNHNS and SASEGT. Written as DNA, the CDR3 is TGTGCCAGCAGAACCATAGCCAAAAACATTCAGTACTTC. Translated: CASRTIAKNIQYF.

The sample holds many counts of this clonotype. V gene TRBV10-3 combines with J gene TRBJ1-6, with TRBD1 as a possible D gene (6 bases). V shed 6 bases and J shed 5 bases, with 17 bases lying between them. The germline CDR1 and CDR2 sequences are ENHRY and SYGVKD. This CDR3 spans 16 amino acids. This CDR3 reads CAISGGGARNNSPLHF. CDR3 DNA: TGTGCCATCAGCGGTGGGGGGGCTAGGAATAATTCACCCCTCCACTTT.

This clonotype showed up just a few times. The chain employs TRBV10-3 and TRBJ2-7, with D perhaps TRBD1 (6 bases). The V end was cut by 6 bases, the J end by 3 bases, with 6 bases between. The CDR3 covers 11 residues. Germline CDR1 and CDR2: ENHRY and SYGVKD. The CDR3, as DNA: TGTGCCATCAGGACAGGCTACGAGCAGTACTTC. Its translation is CAIRTGYEQYF.

The genes are TRBV20-1 and TRBJ2-3; 10 positions match TRBD2. CDR3 length: 13 amino acids. CDR1 and CDR2 from the germline V gene are DFQATT and SNEGSKA (reference sequence). Trimming cost V 7 bases and J 4 bases; bases outside gene matches: 5. CDR3 in DNA: TGCAGTGTAACTAGCGGGGCAGCAGATACGCAGTATTTT. Protein sequence: CSVTSGAADTQYF.

This clonotype was seen ten or more times. This chain joins TRBV5-1 and TRBJ2-1, with 7 nucleotides matching TRBD2. CDR3 length equals 13 residues. The V and J ends lost 0 bases and 9 bases, in that order; junction bases with no gene match: 3. From germline, CDR1 is SGHRS and CDR2 YFSETQ. CDR3 coding DNA: TGCGCCAGCAGCTTGGTTCCTAGCGGTGAGCAGTTCTTC. Protein: CASSLVPSGEQFF.

CDR3 DNA: TGTGCCAGCAGCTTAGACGGCGGACGAGATACGCAGTATTTT. Its translation is CASSLDGGRDTQYF. This sequence joins TRBV7-9 and TRBJ2-3; no clear D. The CDR3 consists of 14 residues. Germline V gives CDR1 SEHNR, CDR2 FQNEAQ (reference sequence). Trimming took 1 base from V and 5 from J, leaving 10 bases between them.

This clonotype was picked up many times. V is TRBV6-4 and J is TRBJ2-1; a weak D match, TRBD1 (5 bases). The CDR3 is made up of 13 amino acids. V lost 2 bases to trimming and J lost 6 bases, with 8 bases between them. Germline loops: CDR1 MRHNA, CDR2 SNTAGT. DNA for the CDR3: TGTGCCAGCAGTGACGGAGACAGCAATGAGCAGTTCTTC. This gives the protein CASSDGDSNEQFF.